This TCR beta chain appears in the sequencing data of a study of OX40 agonist ivuxolimab in advanced cancers. About the study as a whole: Ivuxolimab was a fully human IgG2 agonistic monoclonal antibody targeting the costimulatory receptor OX40 (CD134). Intravenous ivuxolimab was administered to patients every 2 weeks at six dose levels: 0.01, 0.1, 0.3, 1.5, 3 and 10 mg/kg. Of the approximately 53 patients in dose escalation, about 20 had hepatocellular carcinoma, around 15 had melanoma, 9 had renal cell carcinoma and 9 had head and neck cancer. In the dose-escalation cohort, 70% to 90% of patients were male, and the mean age was 60 years with a range of about 20 to 90. Prior anti-PD-1, anti-PD-L1 or anti-CTLA-4 therapy was permitted, and roughly two fifths of dose-escalation patients had received checkpoint inhibitors. Partial responses occurred in three dose-escalation patients: two with cutaneous melanoma and one with hepatocellular carcinoma. Peripheral TCRbeta sequencing was intended to test whether TCR sequence diversity was altered and clonal T-cell expansion was caused by ivuxolimab. The paper reports the monotherapy dose-escalation portion (N of about 47 patients) of the phase I ivuxolimab trial.

Study-level results and caveats: Which antigens the clonally expanded peripheral T cells were specific for was not determined. In partial responders in the 0.1-3.0 mg/kg groups, normalized peripheral clonal expansion was found to be among the lowest, especially among CD8+ T cells. At doses of 0.1 to 3.0 mg/kg, clonal expansion of both CD4+ and CD8+ blood T cells was observed from baseline to week 6. After ivuxolimab, more expanded clones were found on average in CD8+ T cells than in CD4+ T cells. Low levels of normalized T-cell clonal expansion were also shown by some nonresponding patients.

A remark on this clone: This clone's antigen is unknown. No much larger clone is present one base from it, and per-base qualities are unavailable.

Genomic DNA was extracted from sorted cells for sequencing of the TCRbeta CDR3 region. The immunoSEQ Assay was used for sequencing of TCRbeta CDR3 regions. TCRdb provides this immuneACCESS table in a form limited to in-frame rearrangements. Some clones are lacking; in checked studies, under half of them reflect an unresolved V gene, and why the rest are absent is not known. For this sample the table gives more than 50,000 clones, of which 90% to 95% were detected only once. The ten top clones hold less than 20% of the sample. Patients with a history of autoimmune disease or receiving systemic immunosuppression were excluded from the trial. Peripheral blood for TCR sequencing was collected from all dose cohorts at baseline, on cycle 4 day 1, and on cycle 7 day 1. Samples came from an open-label, multicenter, first-in-human phase I dose-escalation trial of ivuxolimab. Adults with locally advanced or metastatic melanoma, renal cell, hepatocellular, or head and neck squamous cell carcinoma were enrolled in the trial. Before TCR sequencing, CD4+ T cells and CD8+ T cells from peripheral blood were sorted into separate populations.

The clonotype originates from an adult with an advanced solid tumor such as melanoma, head and neck, liver or kidney cancer. The specimen was CD4+ or CD8+ T cells sorted from blood, collected in a trial of the OX40 agonist ivuxolimab.

The CDR3 protein sequence reads: CASSQVAGARQPQHF. The nucleotides read TGCGCCAGCAGCCAAGTGGCAGGGGCGCGGCAGCCCCAGCATTTT. The chain uses TRBV4-3 and TRBJ1-5; tentative D gene TRBD1, with 6 bases matching. The junction shows trimming of 1 base on V and 7 bases on J, plus 14 bases between the germline ends. The CDR3 spans 15 residues, from the cysteine through the phenylalanine. This entry keeps only the CDR3 DNA: 45 bases, framed from base 1. From a lookup of the germline V gene, CDR1 and CDR2 are LGHNA and YSLEER.